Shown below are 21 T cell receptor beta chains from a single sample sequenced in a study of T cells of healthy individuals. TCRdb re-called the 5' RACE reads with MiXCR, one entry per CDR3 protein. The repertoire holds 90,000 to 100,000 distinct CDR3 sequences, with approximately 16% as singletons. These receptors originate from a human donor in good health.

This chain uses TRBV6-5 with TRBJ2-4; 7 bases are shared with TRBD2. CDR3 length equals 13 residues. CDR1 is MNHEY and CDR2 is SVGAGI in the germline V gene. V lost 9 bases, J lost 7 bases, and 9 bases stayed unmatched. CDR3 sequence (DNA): TGTGCCAGTAGTATAGGGGACTACAACATTCAGTACTTC. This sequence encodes CASSIGDYNIQYF.

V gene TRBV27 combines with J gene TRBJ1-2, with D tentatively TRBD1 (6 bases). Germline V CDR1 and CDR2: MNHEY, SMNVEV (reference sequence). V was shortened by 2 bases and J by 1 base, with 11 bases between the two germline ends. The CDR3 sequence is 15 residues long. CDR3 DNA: TGTGCCAGCAGTTTACATGGGGGCGTTAACTATGGCTACACCTTC. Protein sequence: CASSLHGGVNYGYTF.

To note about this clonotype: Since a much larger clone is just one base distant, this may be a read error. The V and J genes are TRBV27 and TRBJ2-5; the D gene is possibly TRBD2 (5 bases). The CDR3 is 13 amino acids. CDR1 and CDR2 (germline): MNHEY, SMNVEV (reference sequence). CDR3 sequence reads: CASSPFLWETQCF. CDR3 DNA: TGTGCCAGCAGTCCCTTCTTATGGGAGACCCAGTGCTTC.

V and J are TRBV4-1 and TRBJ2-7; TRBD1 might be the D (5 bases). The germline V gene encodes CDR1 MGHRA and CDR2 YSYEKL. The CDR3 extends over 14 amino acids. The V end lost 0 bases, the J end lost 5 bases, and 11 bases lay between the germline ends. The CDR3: CASSQDNSGNEQYF. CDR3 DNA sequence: TGCGCCAGCAGCCAAGATAATTCAGGGAACGAGCAGTACTTC.

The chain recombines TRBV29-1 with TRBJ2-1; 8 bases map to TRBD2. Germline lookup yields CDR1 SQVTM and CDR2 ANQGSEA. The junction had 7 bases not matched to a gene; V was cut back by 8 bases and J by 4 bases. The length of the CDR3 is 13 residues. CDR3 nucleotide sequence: TGCAGCACCCCGGGACTAGGTTACAATGAGCAGTTCTTC. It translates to CSTPGLGYNEQFF.

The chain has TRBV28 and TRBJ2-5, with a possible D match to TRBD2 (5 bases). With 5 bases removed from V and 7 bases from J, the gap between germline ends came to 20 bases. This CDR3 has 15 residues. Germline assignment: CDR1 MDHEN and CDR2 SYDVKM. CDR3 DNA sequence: TGTGCCAGCAGTCTAGATCCCGCACCCCGGGGGACCCAGTACTTC. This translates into CASSLDPAPRGTQYF.

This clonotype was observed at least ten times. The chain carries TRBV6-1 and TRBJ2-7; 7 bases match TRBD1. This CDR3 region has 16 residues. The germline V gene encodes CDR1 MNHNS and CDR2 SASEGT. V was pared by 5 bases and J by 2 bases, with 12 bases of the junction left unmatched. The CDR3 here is CASSRTGTNTAYEQYF. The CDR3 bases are TGTGCCAGCAGTAGGACAGGAACTAACACCGCCTACGAGCAGTACTTC.

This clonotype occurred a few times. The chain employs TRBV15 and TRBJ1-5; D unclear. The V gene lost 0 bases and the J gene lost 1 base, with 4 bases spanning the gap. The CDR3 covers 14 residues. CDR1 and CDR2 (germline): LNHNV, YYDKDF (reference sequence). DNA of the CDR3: TGTGCCACCAGCAGAGACACCAGCAATCAGCCCCAGCATTTT. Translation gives CATSRDTSNQPQHF.

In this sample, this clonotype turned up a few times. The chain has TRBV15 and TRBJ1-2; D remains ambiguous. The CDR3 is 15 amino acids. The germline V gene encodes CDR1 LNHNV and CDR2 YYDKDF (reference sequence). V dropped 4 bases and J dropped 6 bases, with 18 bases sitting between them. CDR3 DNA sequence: TGTGCCACCAGCACTCGAACGAACTACTATGATGGCTACACCTTC. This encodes CATSTRTNYYDGYTF.

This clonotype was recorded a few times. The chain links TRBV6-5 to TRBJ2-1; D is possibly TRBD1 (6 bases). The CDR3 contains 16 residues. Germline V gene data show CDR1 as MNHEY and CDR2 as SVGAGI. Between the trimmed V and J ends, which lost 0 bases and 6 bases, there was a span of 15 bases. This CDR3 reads CASSYSRDKVGNEQFF. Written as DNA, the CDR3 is TGTGCCAGCAGTTACTCCCGGGACAAAGTAGGCAATGAGCAGTTCTTC.

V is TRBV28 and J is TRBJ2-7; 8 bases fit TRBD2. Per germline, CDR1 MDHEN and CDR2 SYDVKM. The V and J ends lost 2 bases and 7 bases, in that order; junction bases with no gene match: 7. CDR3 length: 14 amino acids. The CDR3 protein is CASSLDGRVGEQYF. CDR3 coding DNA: TGTGCCAGCAGTTTAGACGGGAGGGTCGGGGAGCAGTACTTC.

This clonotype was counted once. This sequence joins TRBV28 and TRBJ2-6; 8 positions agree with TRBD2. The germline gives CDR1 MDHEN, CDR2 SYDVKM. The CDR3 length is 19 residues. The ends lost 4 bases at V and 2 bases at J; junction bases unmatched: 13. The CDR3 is CASSSPKGSGKPGANVLTF. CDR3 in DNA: TGTGCCAGCAGTTCCCCGAAGGGTAGCGGGAAACCTGGGGCCAACGTCCTGACTTTC.

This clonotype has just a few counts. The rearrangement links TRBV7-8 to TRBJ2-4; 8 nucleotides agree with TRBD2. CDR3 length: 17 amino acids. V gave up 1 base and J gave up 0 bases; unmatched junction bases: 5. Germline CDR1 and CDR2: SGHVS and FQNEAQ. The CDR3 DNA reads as TGTGCCAGCAGCTTAGAGCGGGGGATCCTAGCCAAAAACATTCAGTACTTC. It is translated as CASSLERGILAKNIQYF. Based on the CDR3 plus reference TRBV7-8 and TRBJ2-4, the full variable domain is GAGVSQSPRYKVAKRGQDVALRCDPISGHVSLFWYQQALGQGPEFLTYFQNEAQLDKSGLPSDRFFAERPEGSVSTLKIQRTQQEDSAVYLCASSLERGILAKNIQYFGAGTRLSVL.

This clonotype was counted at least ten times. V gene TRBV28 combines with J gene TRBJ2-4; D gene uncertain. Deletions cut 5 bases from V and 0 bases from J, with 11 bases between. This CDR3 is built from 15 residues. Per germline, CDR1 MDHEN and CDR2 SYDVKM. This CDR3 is CASSRGRIAKNIQYF. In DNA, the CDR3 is TGTGCCAGCAGTAGAGGACGGATAGCCAAAAACATTCAGTACTTC.

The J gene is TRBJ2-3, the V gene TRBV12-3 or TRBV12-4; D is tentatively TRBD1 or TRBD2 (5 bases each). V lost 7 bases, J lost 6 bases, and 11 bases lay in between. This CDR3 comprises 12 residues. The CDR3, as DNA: TGTGCCAGCACCCAGGGAGAGGATACGCAGTATTTT. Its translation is CASTQGEDTQYF.

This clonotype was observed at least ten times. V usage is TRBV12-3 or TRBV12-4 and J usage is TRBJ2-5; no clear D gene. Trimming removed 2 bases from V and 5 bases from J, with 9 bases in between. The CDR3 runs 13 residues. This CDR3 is CASSLRFRETQYF. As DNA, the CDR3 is TGTGCCAGCAGTTTAAGGTTCCGGGAGACCCAGTACTTC.

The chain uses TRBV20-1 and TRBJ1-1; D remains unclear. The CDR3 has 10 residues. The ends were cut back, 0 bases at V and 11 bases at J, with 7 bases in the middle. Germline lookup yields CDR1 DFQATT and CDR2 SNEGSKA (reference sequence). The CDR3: CSARDYSAFF. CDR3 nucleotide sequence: TGCAGTGCTAGAGATTATTCGGCTTTCTTT.

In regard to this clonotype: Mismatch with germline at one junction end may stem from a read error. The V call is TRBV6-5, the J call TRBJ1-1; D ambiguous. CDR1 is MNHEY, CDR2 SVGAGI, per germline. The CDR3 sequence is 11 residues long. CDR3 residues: CASSFRARTHF. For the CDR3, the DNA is TGTGCCAGCAGTTTTCGGGCGAGAACTCATTTT.

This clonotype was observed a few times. The CDR3 loop reads CSARDDRPGSGYTF. The CDR3 DNA reads TGCAGTGCTAGAGATGACAGGCCGGGTAGTGGCTACACCTTC. The genes are TRBV20-1 and TRBJ1-2, with D possibly TRBD1 on 6 matching bases. V gave up 0 bases and J gave up 7 bases, with 15 bases separating them. The germline V gene encodes CDR1 DFQATT and CDR2 SNEGSKA (reference sequence). CDR3 length: 14 residues.

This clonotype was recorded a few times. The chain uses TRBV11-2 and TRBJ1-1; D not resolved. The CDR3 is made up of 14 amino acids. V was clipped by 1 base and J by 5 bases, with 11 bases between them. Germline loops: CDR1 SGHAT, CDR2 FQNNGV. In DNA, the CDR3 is TGTGCCAGCAGCTTAGTTGTGGCGGGAACTGAAGCTTTCTTT. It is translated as CASSLVVAGTEAFF.

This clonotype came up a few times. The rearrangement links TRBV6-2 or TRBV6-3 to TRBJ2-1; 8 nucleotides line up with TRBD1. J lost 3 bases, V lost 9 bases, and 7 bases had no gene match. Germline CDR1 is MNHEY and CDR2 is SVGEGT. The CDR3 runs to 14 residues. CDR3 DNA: TGTGCCAGTACAGGGGGACACGACTACAATGAGCAGTTCTTC. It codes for CASTGGHDYNEQFF.